A single sample gave rise to the 11 T cell receptor beta chains below, sequenced in a study of metastatic and nonmetastatic thyroid tumors. TCRdb re-clonotyped the PCR reads through MiXCR. The table has about 93,000 clones, 8% to 9.5% seen once. No patient received treatment before thyroid surgery. The sample was blood. The source of these receptors is a female donor with papillary thyroid cancer or a benign thyroid nodule (not recorded which). Some clones in this sample may be carry-over from other donors' samples.

About this clone itself: This clone may be a read error of a much larger clone one base away. Other nucleotide sequences in the sample specify the same CDR3. The chain links TRBV7-3 to TRBJ2-2; the D gene is possibly TRBD1 (6 bases). The CDR3 is made up of 15 amino acids. Germline V gene data show CDR1 as SGHTA and CDR2 as FQGTGA. Between the trimmed V and J ends, which lost 2 bases and 2 bases, there was a span of 9 bases. CDR3: CASSLLGGNTGELFF. CDR3 DNA: TGTGCCAGCAGCTTACTAGGGGGAAACACCGGGGAGCTGTTTTTT.

The rearrangement uses TRBV6-4 and TRBJ2-7, with no clear D. The V end lost 4 bases, the J end lost 2 bases, and 15 bases lay between the germline ends. Germline V gives CDR1 MRHNA, CDR2 SNTAGT. CDR3 length: 15 amino acids. The CDR3 reads CASSGWTVGTYEQYF. The CDR3 bases are TGTGCCAGCAGTGGCTGGACCGTAGGTACCTACGAGCAGTACTTC.

The table lists this clone with many counts. The gene calls are TRBV13 and TRBJ1-1, with a possible D match to TRBD1 (6 bases). The V end was cut by 4 bases, the J end by 0 bases, with 15 bases between. The V gene's germline CDR1 is PRHDT and CDR2 FYEKMQ (reference sequence). The CDR3 spans 16 residues. The CDR3 protein is CASSSGGPMMNTEAFF. DNA for the CDR3: TGTGCCAGCAGCTCCGGGGGCCCGATGATGAACACTGAAGCTTTCTTT.

This clone was recorded many times. V usage is TRBV6-1 and J usage is TRBJ2-3; tentatively, D is TRBD1 or TRBD2 (5 bases each). Trimming removed 3 bases from V and 8 bases from J, with 12 bases in between. The CDR3 consists of 13 residues. The germline CDR1 and CDR2 sequences are MNHNS and SASEGT. In DNA, the CDR3 is TGTGCCAGCAGTGAGGGGGAAATAGGTACGCAGTATTTT. This gives the protein CASSEGEIGTQYF.

This clone was observed many times. The chain has TRBV20-1 and TRBJ1-4; 7 bases map to TRBD1. From germline, CDR1 is DFQATT and CDR2 SNEGSKA (reference sequence). There are 17 residues in the CDR3. V trimming: 0 bases; J trimming: 6 bases; junction bases outside the gene matches: 13. The CDR3: CSARDSIGGIGDEKLFF. The CDR3 nucleotides read TGCAGTGCTAGAGACTCGATAGGGGGCATAGGCGATGAAAAACTGTTTTTT.

This clone occurred many times. Other DNA sequences from this sample encode an identical CDR3 as well. The V and J genes are TRBV13 and TRBJ2-3; D might be TRBD2 (7 bases). The CDR3 runs 15 residues. Germline assignment: CDR1 PRHDT and CDR2 FYEKMQ (reference sequence). The V end lost 1 base, the J end lost 2 bases, and 10 bases lay between the germline ends. In DNA, the CDR3 is TGTGCCAGCAGCTTAGCGGGGGGACACACAGATACGCAGTATTTT. Residues: CASSLAGGHTDTQYF. Drawing the rest from reference TRBV13 and TRBJ2-3, the complete variable domain is AAGVIQSPRHLIKEKRETATLKCYPIPRHDTVYWYQQGPGQDPQFLISFYEKMQSDKGSIPDRFSAQQFSDYHSELNMSSLELGDSALYFCASSLAGGHTDTQYFGPGTRLTVL.

This clone was recorded a few times. This may be a read error: a much more frequent sequence differs by one nucleotide. The J gene is TRBJ2-3, the V gene TRBV12-3 or TRBV12-4; D unclear. The CDR3 runs to 12 residues. The germline V and J ends were trimmed by 7 bases and 8 bases, with 13 bases remaining between them. The CDR3 DNA reads TGTGCCAGCACGAACAAAGGGCGTACGCAGTATTTT. Residues: CASTNKGRTQYF.

This clone was counted between two and nine times. This may stem from a read error, because a much larger clone lies one nucleotide away. The sample contains more than one DNA sequence encoding this CDR3. V and J are TRBV11-2 and TRBJ2-3; 10 nucleotides line up with TRBD2. V lost 1 base to trimming and J lost 6 bases; unmatched junction nucleotides: 10. Germline V lookup: CDR1 SGHAT, CDR2 FQNNGV. The CDR3 runs to 17 residues. The CDR3 DNA follows: TGTGCCAGCAGCTTAGTACCAGCGGGGGGGCCCCGGGATACGCAGTATTTT. Translation gives CASSLVPAGGPRDTQYF. Variable domain in full (rest from reference TRBV11-2 and TRBJ2-3): EAGVAQSPRYKIIEKRQSVAFWCNPISGHATLYWYQQILGQGPKLLIQFQNNGVVDDSQLPKDRFSAERLKGVDSTLKIQPAKLEDSAVYLCASSLVPAGGPRDTQYFGPGTRLTVL.

This clone was counted many times. The chain combines TRBV2 with TRBJ1-6; no reliable D call. Germline-derived CDR1 and CDR2 are SNHLY and FYNNEI. V was trimmed by 6 bases and J by 5 bases, leaving 5 bases between them. This CDR3 is built from 12 residues. The CDR3 DNA reads as TGTGCCAGCAGGGCGGATAATTCACCCCTCCACTTT. Amino acid sequence: CASRADNSPLHF.

This clone was recorded at least ten times. The chain couples TRBV18 to TRBJ1-5; D ambiguous. V lost 4 bases and J lost 0, with 4 bases in between. The CDR3 consists of 13 residues. The V gene's germline CDR1 is KGHSH and CDR2 LQKENI. CDR3 sequence (DNA): TGTGCCAGCTCACATTCTAGCAATCAGCCCCAGCATTTT. This codes for CASSHSSNQPQHF.

At least ten counts were recorded for this clone. The sample holds other DNA sequences that translate to the same CDR3. The chain employs TRBV2 and TRBJ1-4; 10 positions agree with TRBD1. The CDR3 is made up of 15 amino acids. Unmatched junction bases numbered 1, after V lost 5 bases and J lost 1 base. CDR1 and CDR2 from the germline V gene are SNHLY and FYNNEI. DNA for the CDR3: TGTGCCAGCAGTCGGGACAGGGGAACTAATGAAAAACTGTTTTTT. Its translation: CASSRDRGTNEKLFF.